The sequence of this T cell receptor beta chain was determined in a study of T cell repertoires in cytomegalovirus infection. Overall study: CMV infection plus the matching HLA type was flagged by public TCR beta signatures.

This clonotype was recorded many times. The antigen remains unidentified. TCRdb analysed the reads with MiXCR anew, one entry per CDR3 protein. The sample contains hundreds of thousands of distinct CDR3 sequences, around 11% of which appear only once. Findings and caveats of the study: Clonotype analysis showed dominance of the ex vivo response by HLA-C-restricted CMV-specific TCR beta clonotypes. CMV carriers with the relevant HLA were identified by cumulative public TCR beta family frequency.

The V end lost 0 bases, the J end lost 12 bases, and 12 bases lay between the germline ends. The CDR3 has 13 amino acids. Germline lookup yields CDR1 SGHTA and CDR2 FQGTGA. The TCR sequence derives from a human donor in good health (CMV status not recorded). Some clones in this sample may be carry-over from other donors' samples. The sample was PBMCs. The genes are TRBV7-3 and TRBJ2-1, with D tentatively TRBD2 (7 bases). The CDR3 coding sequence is TGTGCCAGCAGCTTAACAGGGGGGGGCGCGCAGTTCTTC. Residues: CASSLTGGGAQFF.